This TCR beta chain was sequenced in a study of radiotherapy plus CTLA-4 blockade in lung cancer. Study at large: Patients showed objective responses in 18% of cases, and disease control was achieved by approximately 33%. Findings of the study overall: Radiotherapy with ipilimumab was followed by blood expansion of tumor-derived clones.

TCRdb keeps only in-frame clones here, not all; method: immunoSEQ multiplex PCR. Of about 99,000 clones listed, around 88% were seen once; the top ten hold roughly 4.9%. To note about this clone: Its specificity is unknown.

With V trimmed by 0 bases and J by 2 bases, 9 bases remained unmatched. Germline CDR1 and CDR2: LGHNT and FRNRAP. The CDR3 runs to 17 residues. The chain is built from TRBV12-5 and TRBJ2-7; 8 nucleotides align to TRBD2. This specimen consisted of peripheral blood, obtained from a patient treated with radiotherapy plus ipilimumab. This sequence originates from a human donor with non-small cell lung cancer that progressed on radiotherapy plus ipilimumab. CDR3 nucleotide sequence: TGTGCTAGTGGTTTGGTTCTCGCGCGGGAGGCCCCCTACGAGCAGTACTTC. Translating gives CASGLVLAREAPYEQYF.